This TCR beta chain was observed in a study of cytomegalovirus exposure and HLA in healthy donors (dated by TCRdb to 2015 to 2018). General notes on the study: In an earlier analysis of under 600 of the donors, around 300 Gb of sequence data and just under 120 million unique TCR beta sequences from approximately 180 million T cells were reported. Every repertoire in the discovery cohort had been generated on one and the same sequencing platform. In the later analysis, no new phenotypic data were used to find candidate immune exposures; instead, reliance was placed on TCR beta sequences and their occurrence across donors. Donor age, sex, ethnicity and CMV serostatus were collected together with the repertoire data. Among the roughly 380 genotyped donors, around 81% belonged to the genetic ancestry cluster associated with self-reported Caucasian donors. Across approximately 400 genotyped donors of the cohort, an average of approximately 240,000 unique TCR beta nucleotide sequences per donor were sequenced, and 15% to 20% of those sequences were non-productive. To decide whether each TCR beta V gene segment behaved as functional or pseudogenic, an earlier analysis of fewer than 750 of the donors relied on high-throughput TCR beta sequencing. In a later genetic analysis, genome-wide SNP genotypes for about 60% of the 666 donors were used, and that subset was treated as a discovery cohort. The T cell repertoires of around 730 subjects were profiled by immunosequencing and related to cytomegalovirus serostatus. A separate validation cohort of 100 to 150 different subjects was used in addition to the roughly 700-subject first cohort. The study was designed to test whether signatures of past pathogen exposure could be identified by cataloging public T cell receptors. About 300 gigabases of sequencing data and tens of millions of unique TCR sequences were included in an early release covering about 700 HLA-typed donors. Typing coverage differed by locus: A, B, C, DRB1 and DQB1 were typed in about 629-640 donors, DQA1 in approximately 520, DPA1 in approximately 600, and DPB1 in just under 490. Because of strong linkage in the cohort, roughly 5 DR-DQ haplotypes were treated as single units for association and clustering. To study patterns of TCR occurrence, a later analysis re-analyzed previously published TCR beta repertoires from more than 550 donors and added high-resolution HLA genotyping. To predict cytomegalovirus infection status, the study combined high-throughput TCR immunosequencing, statistical association of individual TCRs with disease status, and machine learning. HLA typing included class I and class II loci at four-digit resolution.

Notes on this clone: Its antigen is currently not known. No per-base quality is available; no much larger clone lies one base away.

In total, approximately 610 healthy bone marrow donors made up the cohort. At the time of sampling, all cohort members were nominally healthy, though unrecorded immune exposures were likely present. The donor tested CMV seropositive and was one of the 289 seropositive cohort members. Every donor gave a peripheral blood sample, and the peripheral blood mononuclear cells from that sample were used for TCR beta sequencing. Genomic DNA extraction from the blood cell samples was performed with the Qiagen DNeasy Blood Extraction Kit. CDR1 and CDR2 are read off the germline V gene as LGHNA and YSLEER. From its cysteine to its phenylalanine, the CDR3 spans 15 amino acids. Only CDR3 DNA is held: 45 bases, read in frame from base 1. At the junction V is shortened by 0 bases and J by 5 bases, with 12 bases in between. The library was generated by the immunoSEQ multiplex PCR assay. For the multiplex PCR, a mixture combining 60 forward primers for TCR Vbeta segments and 13 reverse primers for TCR Jbeta segments was used. The CDR3 region of rearranged TCR beta genes was amplified from genomic DNA by a multiplex PCR assay. Amplified TCR beta libraries were sequenced as 87-base-pair reads on the Illumina HiSeq System. Per the original workflow: A later analysis tallied some 79 million unique TCR beta chains across the 666 repertoires, and around 12 million of those chains were shared by two or more donors. Raw reads were error-corrected and collapsed into unique sequences by a nearest-neighbor algorithm in which closely related sequences were merged to remove PCR and sequencing errors. Alignment of CDR3 sequences to IMGT reference sequences was used to assign V, D and J gene segments. For a sequence to be retained, a match of at least six nucleotides to both a V gene segment and a J gene segment was required. Rearrangements were called productive when the CDR3 lacked stop codons and stayed in frame with V and J; all others were non-productive. CDR3 was defined according to IMGT convention as the region running from the second conserved V-encoded cysteine to the conserved J-encoded phenylalanine. Sequences without an unambiguous match to a single V gene segment were excluded from the earlier analysis of over 500 of the donors. An earlier analysis of 587 of the donors called V segments functional above 56.7% productive rearrangements and segregating when the between-donor standard deviation exceeded 5%. A statistical classification framework was built to diagnose cytomegalovirus status from the catalog of TCR beta chain sequences. In a later analysis, TCR nucleotide sequences were compared against IMGT/GENE-DB human TR gene sequences so that V and J genes could be assigned. A later analysis assigned CDR3 sequences and most-parsimonious VDJ recombination scenarios with the TCRdist pipeline. In a later analysis, every TCR beta chain was defined by the combination of its CDR3 amino acid sequence and its V-gene family, and reads without a unique V-gene family were dropped. As a way to deal with suspected cross-contamination and a sequencing artifact, a later analysis dropped more than 500 nucleotide sequences that were highly shared and had low generation probability. In a later analysis, a clonal expansion index was calculated for each public chain from normalized within-repertoire ranks of inferred template counts. Generation probabilities in a later analysis came from a VDJ recombination model fitted to out-of-frame rearrangements, and those results were checked against IGoR. A later analysis scored TCR-TCR, TCR-HLA and TCR-CMV co-occurrence with hypergeometric tests, applying a repertoire-size bias correction to TCR pairs. In a later analysis, false discovery rates were estimated by permuting HLA or CMV assignments 20 times. In a later analysis, co-occurring TCRs were grouped with DBSCAN, and TCRdist sequence similarity was added when clustering was performed within HLA-allele-positive subsets. Repertoires with fewer than 30,000 or more than 120,000 public chains were left out of co-occurrence clustering, as were about five repertoires with anomalous nucleotide sharing. In its TCRdb copy, this immuneACCESS table keeps in-frame sequences only and misses some clones. Where compared with another copy, unresolved V genes explain less than half of these, and the others have no known cause. V and J calls and clone size are copied from that table; D and trimming were computed from the DNA. This sample lists 150,000 or so clones; approximately 74% were detected once. Approximately 4.3% of the sample comes from the top ten.

General study outcomes and caveats: A further reported finding was that TCR beta sequences accurately predicted the HLA-A and HLA-B alleles for most subjects in the first cohort. In a later analysis, HLA-associated TCR beta chains showed more clonal expansion and lower generation probabilities than non-associated chains that were equally common. A total of 150 to 200 TCR beta chains were listed by the study as associated with cytomegalovirus. The authors suggested that the approach could potentially be extended to other disease states and immunological phenotypes. A later analysis found that TCR association rates varied across HLA loci, with DRB1 alleles showing the most associated TCRs and HLA-C alleles the fewest. Linkage disequilibrium might explain the correlated functional status among segregating V segments, but an unknown experimental factor could not be ruled out. According to a later analysis, parvovirus B19, influenza, CMV and Epstein-Barr virus appeared linked to several top co-occurrence clusters. Because HLA typing was missing for some donors at each locus, association tests included only the typed subset. Most CMV-associated TCR beta chains appeared to be HLA-restricted in a later analysis, and the HLA associations seemed to be driven largely by CMV exposure. The cohort was sequenced for TCR beta chains only, and without alpha or paired-chain data the features that could be detected were limited. Broadly in line with IMGT annotations, most TCR beta V segments showed up in productive rearrangements about 87% or about 30% of the time in an earlier analysis of a few hundred of the donors. Immune exposure information for the cohort was limited to CMV serostatus. A few of the identified cytomegalovirus-associated TCR beta chains were confirmed in vitro to be specific for cytomegalovirus antigens. Presence/absence analyses assumed roughly uniform sequencing depth across donors, an assumption that may not hold. Because counts were too low, fewer than 20 rarely observed V segments, including chromosome 9 orphons, were excluded from the earlier analysis of fewer than 650 of the donors. In a later genetic analysis, a missense DCLRE1C variant was associated with V-gene and J-gene trimming of TCR beta chains, and the association was replicated in an independent cohort. Some IMGT-functional V segments, including TRBV6-2 and TRBV6-3, could not be distinguished by the 87-base-pair reads and were therefore excluded. While some public TCRs were present in many individuals, most TCR sequences turned up only very rarely across donors. Compared with the roughly 600-donor mean, donors in an Asian-associated ancestry cluster had fewer N-insertions in productive TCRs, according to a later genetic analysis. The sequencing pipeline was judged likely to have produced a cluster of highly shared sequence variants as a technical artifact. A later analysis associated 17,000 or so TCR beta sequences with specific HLA alleles at a false discovery rate of 0.05. Assigning TCR associations to individual alleles was difficult when HLA alleles, especially DR and DQ, strongly co-occurred. The classifier was reported to diagnose cytomegalovirus status with high specificity and sensitivity in both the original and validation cohorts.

Recombination linked TRBV4-3 to TRBJ2-3; the D gene is perhaps TRBD2, from 5 matching bases. The sequence came from a man in his late teens or twenties in good health and CMV-seropositive. Sequences were obtained from PBMCs. Here is the DNA: TGCGCCAGCAGCCAAGAAGGCCCCGAGGGAGATACGCAGTATTTT. This encodes CASSQEGPEGDTQYF.